This T cell receptor beta chain was recorded in a study of OX40 agonist ivuxolimab in advanced cancers. About the research overall: An anti-OX40 (CD134) antibody with agonistic activity, ivuxolimab, was administered to patients. Patients received ivuxolimab, an intravenous treatment, every 2 weeks at 0.01 to 10 mg/kg. General study findings and limits: Average numbers of expanded clones were greater in CD8+ T cells than in CD4+. Still undetermined is the antigen specificity of the expanded peripheral T cells.

TCRdb's table, derived via immunoSEQ multiplex PCR, lists solely in-frame clones and lacks some. The data contain approximately 35,000 clones, 88% of them singletons. The CDR3 consists of 12 residues. The germline V gene encodes CDR1 SNHLY and CDR2 FYNNEI. Trimming stripped 10 bases from V and 3 bases from J, with 13 bases between. As to this clone: What it recognizes is unknown.

Sequences were derived from CD4+ or CD8+ T cells sorted from blood, sampled in a trial of the OX40 agonist ivuxolimab. The chain combines TRBV2 with TRBJ2-7; a weak D match, TRBD1 (6 bases). This clonotype was sampled from an adult with an advanced solid tumor such as melanoma, head and neck, liver or kidney cancer. CDR3 protein: CATGDINYEQYF. The CDR3 DNA reads TGTGCCACCGGGGACATTAACTACGAGCAGTACTTC.